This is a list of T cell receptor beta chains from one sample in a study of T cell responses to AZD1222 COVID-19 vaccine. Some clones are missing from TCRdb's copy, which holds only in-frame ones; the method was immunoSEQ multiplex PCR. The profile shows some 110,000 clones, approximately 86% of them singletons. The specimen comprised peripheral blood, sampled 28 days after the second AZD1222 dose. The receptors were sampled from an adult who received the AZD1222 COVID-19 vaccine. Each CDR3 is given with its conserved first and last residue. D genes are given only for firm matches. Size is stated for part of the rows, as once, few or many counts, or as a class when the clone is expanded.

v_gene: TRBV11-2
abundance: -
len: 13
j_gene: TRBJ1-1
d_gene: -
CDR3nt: TGTGCCAGCAGCAGGGTTGTGAACACTGAAGCTTTCTTT
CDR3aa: CASSRVVNTEAFF

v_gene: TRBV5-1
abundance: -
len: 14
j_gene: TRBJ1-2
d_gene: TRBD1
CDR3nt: TGCGCCAGCAGCACGGAGGGACAGGGGGCAGGCTACACCTTC
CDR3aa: CASSTEGQGAGYTF

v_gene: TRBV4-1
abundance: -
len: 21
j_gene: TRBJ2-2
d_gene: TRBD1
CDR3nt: TGCGCCAGCAGCCAAGAATTACTTCGTTGGAGGGGGACAGGGGACACCGGGGAGCTGTTTTTT
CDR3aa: CASSQELLRWRGTGDTGELFF

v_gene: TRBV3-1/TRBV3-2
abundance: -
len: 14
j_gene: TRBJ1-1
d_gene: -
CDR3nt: TGTGCCAGCAGCCCCCGGGGGCGGGGCACTGAAGCTTTCTTT
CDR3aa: CASSPRGRGTEAFF

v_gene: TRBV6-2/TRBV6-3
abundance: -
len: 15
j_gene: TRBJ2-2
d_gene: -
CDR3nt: TGTGCCAGCAGTCGCCGGGTTGCGAACACCGGGGAGCTGTTTTTT
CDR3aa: CASSRRVANTGELFF

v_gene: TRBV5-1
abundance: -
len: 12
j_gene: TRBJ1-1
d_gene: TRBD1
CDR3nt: TGCGCCAGCAGCTCGGACAGGGGGGTAGCTTTCTTT
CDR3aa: CASSSDRGVAFF

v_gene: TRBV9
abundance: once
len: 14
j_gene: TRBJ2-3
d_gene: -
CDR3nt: TGTGCCAGCAGCGTAGCTACCCGCGGAGATACGCAGTATTTT
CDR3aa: CASSVATRGDTQYF

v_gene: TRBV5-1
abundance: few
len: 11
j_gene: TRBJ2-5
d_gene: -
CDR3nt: TGCGCCAGCAGCCTCGAAGAGACCCAGTACTTC
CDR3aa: CASSLEETQYF

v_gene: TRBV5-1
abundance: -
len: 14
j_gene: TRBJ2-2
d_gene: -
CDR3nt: TGCGCCAGCAGTTTCTCAGCGGCCACCGGGGAGCTGTTTTTT
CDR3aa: CASSFSAATGELFF

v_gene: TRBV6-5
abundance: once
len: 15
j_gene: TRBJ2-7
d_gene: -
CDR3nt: TGTGCCAGCAGTTTACGGACACCCGTCTCCTACGAGCAGTACTTC
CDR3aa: CASSLRTPVSYEQYF

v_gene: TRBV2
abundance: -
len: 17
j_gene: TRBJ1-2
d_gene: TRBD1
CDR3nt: TGTGCCAGCAGTTTCTTCCCCCACCCGGGACAGGGGACTGGCTACACCTTC
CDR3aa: CASSFFPHPGQGTGYTF

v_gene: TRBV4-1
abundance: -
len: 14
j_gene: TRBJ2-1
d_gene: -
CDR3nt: TGCGCCAGCACCATAGCAGACGATAACAATGAGCAGTTCTTC
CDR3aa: CASTIADDNNEQFF

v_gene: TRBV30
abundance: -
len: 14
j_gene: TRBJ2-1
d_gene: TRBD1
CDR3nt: TGTGCCTGGAGCCCGGGACAGGGTTGGAATGAGCAGTTCTTC
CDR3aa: CAWSPGQGWNEQFF

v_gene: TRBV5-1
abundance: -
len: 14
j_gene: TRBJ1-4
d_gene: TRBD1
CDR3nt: TGCGCCAGCAGCTTGGGACAGGGGGATGAAAAACTGTTTTTT
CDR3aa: CASSLGQGDEKLFF

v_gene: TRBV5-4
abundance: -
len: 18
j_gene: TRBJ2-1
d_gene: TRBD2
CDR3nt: TGTGCCAGCAGCTCGGGACTAGCGGGGGGGCTCTCCTACAATGAGCAGTTCTTC
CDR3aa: CASSSGLAGGLSYNEQFF

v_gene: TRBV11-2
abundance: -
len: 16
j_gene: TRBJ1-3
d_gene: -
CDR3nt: TGTGCCAGCAGCTTAGTGACATCCGGCTCTGGAAACACCATATATTTT
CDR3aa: CASSLVTSGSGNTIYF

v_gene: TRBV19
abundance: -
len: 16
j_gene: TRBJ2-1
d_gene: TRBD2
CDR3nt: TGTGCCAGTAGTGCCTTGACTAGCGGGAGCTACAATGAGCAGTTCTTC
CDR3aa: CASSALTSGSYNEQFF